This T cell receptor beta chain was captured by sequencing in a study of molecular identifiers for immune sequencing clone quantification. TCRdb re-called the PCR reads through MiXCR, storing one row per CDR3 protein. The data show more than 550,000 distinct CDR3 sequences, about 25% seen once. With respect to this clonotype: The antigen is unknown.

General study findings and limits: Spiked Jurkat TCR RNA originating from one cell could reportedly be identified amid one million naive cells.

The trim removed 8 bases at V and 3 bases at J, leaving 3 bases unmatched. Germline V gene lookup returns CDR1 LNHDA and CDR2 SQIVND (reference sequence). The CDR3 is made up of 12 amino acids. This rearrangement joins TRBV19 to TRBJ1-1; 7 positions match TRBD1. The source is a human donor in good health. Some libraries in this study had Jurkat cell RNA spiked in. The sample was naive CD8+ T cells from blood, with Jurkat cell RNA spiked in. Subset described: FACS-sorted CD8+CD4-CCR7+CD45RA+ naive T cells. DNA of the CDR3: TGTGCCAGTTCACAGGGGCACACTGAAGCTTTCTTT. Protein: CASSQGHTEAFF.